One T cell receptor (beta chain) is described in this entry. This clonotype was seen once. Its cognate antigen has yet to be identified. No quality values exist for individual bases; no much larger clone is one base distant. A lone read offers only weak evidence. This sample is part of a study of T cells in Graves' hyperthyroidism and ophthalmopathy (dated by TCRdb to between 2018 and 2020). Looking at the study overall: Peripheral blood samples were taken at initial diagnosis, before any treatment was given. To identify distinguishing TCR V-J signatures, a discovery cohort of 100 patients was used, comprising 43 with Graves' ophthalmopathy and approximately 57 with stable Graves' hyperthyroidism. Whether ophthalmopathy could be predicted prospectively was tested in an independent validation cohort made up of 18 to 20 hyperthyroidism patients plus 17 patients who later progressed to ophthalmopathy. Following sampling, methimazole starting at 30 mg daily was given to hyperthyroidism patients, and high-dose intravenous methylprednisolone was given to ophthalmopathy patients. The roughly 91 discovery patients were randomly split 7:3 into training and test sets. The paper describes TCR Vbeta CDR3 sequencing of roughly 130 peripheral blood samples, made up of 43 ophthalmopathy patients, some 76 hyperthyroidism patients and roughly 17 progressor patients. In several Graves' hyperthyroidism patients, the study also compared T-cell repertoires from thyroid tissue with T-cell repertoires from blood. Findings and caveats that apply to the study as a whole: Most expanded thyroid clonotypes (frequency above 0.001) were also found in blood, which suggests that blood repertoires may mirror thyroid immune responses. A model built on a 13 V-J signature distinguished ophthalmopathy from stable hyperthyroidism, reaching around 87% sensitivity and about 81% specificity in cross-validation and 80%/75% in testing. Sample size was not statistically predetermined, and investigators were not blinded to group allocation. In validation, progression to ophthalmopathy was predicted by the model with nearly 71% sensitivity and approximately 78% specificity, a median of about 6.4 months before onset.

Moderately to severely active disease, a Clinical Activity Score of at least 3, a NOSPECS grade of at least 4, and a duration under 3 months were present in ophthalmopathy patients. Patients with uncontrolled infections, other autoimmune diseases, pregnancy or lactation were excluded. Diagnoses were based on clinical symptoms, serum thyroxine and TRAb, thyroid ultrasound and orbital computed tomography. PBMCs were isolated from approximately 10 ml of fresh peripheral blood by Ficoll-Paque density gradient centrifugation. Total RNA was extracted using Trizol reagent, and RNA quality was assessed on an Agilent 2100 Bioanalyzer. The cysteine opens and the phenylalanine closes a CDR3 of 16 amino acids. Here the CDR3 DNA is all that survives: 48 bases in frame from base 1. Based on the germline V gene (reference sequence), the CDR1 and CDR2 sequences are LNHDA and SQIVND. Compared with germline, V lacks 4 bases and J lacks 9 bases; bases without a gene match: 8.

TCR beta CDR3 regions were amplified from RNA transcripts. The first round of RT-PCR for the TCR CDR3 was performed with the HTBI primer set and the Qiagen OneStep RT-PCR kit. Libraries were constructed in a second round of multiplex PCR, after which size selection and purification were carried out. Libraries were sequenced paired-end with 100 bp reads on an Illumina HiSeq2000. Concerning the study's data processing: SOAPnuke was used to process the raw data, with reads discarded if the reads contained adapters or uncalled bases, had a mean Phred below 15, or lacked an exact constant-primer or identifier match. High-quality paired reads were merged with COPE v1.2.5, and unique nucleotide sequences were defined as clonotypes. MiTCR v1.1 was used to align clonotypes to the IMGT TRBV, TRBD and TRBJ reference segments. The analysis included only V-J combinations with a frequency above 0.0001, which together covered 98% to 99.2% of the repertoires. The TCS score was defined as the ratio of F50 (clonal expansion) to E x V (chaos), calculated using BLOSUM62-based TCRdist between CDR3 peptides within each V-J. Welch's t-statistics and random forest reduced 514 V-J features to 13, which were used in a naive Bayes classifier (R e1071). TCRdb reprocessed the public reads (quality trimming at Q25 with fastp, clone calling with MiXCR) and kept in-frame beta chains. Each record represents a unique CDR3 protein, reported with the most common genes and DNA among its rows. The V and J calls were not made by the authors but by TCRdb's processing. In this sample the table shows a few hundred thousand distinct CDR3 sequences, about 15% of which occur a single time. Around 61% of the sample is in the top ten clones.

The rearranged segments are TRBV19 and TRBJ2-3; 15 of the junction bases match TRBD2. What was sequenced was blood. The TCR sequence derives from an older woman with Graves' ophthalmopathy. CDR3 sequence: CASSTRGLAGGPTQYF. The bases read TGTGCCAGTAGTACCCGCGGACTAGCGGGAGGGCCAACGCAGTATTTT.